Shown below are 4 T cell receptor beta chains from a single sample sequenced in a study of human T cells and chemical hapten exposure. Time point meaning: patch test 1, 2 weeks after DPC sensitization. Noted treatment: therapeutic diphenylcyclopropenone sensitization with weekly scalp DPC. In TCRdb, the RACE reads were re-called with MiXCR into one record per CDR3 protein. This table has 65,000 to 95,000 distinct CDR3 sequences, about 11% appearing once. The sample consisted of whole blood, taken in connection with sensitization to the hapten diphenylcyclopropenone (DPC). All receptors derive from a woman between 55 and 75 years old with alopecia areata. Some clones in this sample may be carry-over from other donors' samples.

V gene TRBV18 combines with J gene TRBJ2-2; D is undetermined. CDR1 is KGHSH and CDR2 is LQKENI in the germline V gene. This CDR3 comprises 15 residues. Trimming pared 0 bases from V and 5 bases from J, leaving 10 bases between. The CDR3 bases are TGTGCCAGCTCACCACCGAGGCGGAAGACCGGGGAGCTGTTTTTT. It specifies CASSPPRRKTGELFF.

Ten or more counts support this clonotype. The chain has TRBV18 and TRBJ2-5, with D tentatively TRBD1 (6 bases). V lost 2 bases, J lost 4 bases, and 17 bases lay in between. Germline values: CDR1 KGHSH, CDR2 LQKENI. There are 16 residues in the CDR3. The CDR3 sequence: CASSPTTQGRLETQYF. The CDR3 region has the DNA TGTGCCAGCTCACCAACGACACAGGGACGGTTAGAGACCCAGTACTTC.

This clonotype was recorded many times. The genes are TRBV9 and TRBJ1-4; no firm D call. This CDR3 is built from 16 residues. Germline lookup yields CDR1 SGDLS and CDR2 YYNGEE. With 0 bases removed from V and 7 bases from J, the gap between germline ends came to 16 bases. The CDR3 nucleotides are TGTGCCAGCAGCGTAGAATCCGACGCCTGGGGTGAAAAACTGTTTTTT. It codes for CASSVESDAWGEKLFF.

Many counts were recorded for this clonotype. This chain uses TRBV27 with TRBJ2-2; 9 bases line up with TRBD2. This CDR3 has 16 residues. The germline gives CDR1 MNHEY, CDR2 SMNVEV (reference sequence). The J segment lost 7 bases and the V segment lost 1 base, leaving 7 bases of the junction unmatched. CDR3 loop: CASSLFAGGLNGELFF. The CDR3 nucleotides read TGTGCCAGCAGTTTATTTGCGGGGGGGCTGAACGGGGAGCTGTTTTTT.